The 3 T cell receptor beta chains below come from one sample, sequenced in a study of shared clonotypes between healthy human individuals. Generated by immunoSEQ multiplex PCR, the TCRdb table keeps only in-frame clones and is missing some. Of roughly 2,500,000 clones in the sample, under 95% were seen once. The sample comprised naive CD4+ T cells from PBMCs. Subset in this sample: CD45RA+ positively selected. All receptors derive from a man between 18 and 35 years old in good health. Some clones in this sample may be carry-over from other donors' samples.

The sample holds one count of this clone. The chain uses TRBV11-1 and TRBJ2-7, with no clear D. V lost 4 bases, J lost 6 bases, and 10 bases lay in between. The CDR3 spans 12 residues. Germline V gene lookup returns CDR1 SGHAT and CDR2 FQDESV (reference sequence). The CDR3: CASSSTVTEQYF. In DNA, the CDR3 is TGTGCCAGCAGCTCCACAGTGACCGAGCAGTACTTC.

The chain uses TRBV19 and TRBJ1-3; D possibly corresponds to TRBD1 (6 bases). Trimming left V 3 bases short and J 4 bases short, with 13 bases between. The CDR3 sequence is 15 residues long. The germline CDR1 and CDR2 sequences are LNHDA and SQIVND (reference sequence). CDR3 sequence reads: CASSIRGAPGNTIYF. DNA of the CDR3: TGTGCCAGTAGTATCCGGGGGGCGCCCGGAAACACCATATATTTT.

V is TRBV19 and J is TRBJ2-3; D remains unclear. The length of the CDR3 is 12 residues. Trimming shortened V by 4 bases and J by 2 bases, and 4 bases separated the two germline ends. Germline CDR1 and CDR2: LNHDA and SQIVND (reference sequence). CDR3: CASSKNTDTQYF. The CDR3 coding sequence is TGTGCCAGTAGTAAAAACACAGATACGCAGTATTTT. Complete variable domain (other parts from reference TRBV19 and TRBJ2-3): DGGITQSPKYLFRKEGQNVTLSCEQNLNHDAMYWYRQDPGQGLRLIYYSQIVNDFQKGDIAEGYSVSREKKESFPLTVTSAQKNPTAFYLCASSKNTDTQYFGPGTRLTVL.